Listed here are 12 T cell receptor beta chains from one sample, sequenced in a study of blood T cell repertoires in COVID-19. Using immunoSEQ multiplex PCR, the repertoire was profiled, and TCRdb retains in-frame clones only, with some absent. Of approximately 210,000 clones detected, approximately 83% appear once; the ten largest clones hold roughly 2.5%. The sequenced sample consisted of peripheral blood. These receptors all stem from a woman between 35 and 50 years old with active or convalescent COVID-19.

In nucleotides, the CDR3 is TGTGCCAGCAGTCTAACAGGGACATTGGGGTCGGGTTCACCCCTCCACTTT. Amino acid sequence: CASSLTGTLGSGSPLHF. The chain is built from TRBV28 and TRBJ1-6; TRBD1 is a possible D gene (6 bases). The CDR3 is 17 residues long. CDR1 and CDR2 from the germline V gene are MDHEN and SYDVKM. Between the trimmed V and J ends, which lost 5 bases and 9 bases, there was a span of 23 bases.

This chain connects TRBV18 to TRBJ1-2; 10 positions agree with TRBD1. The CDR3 extends over 16 amino acids. CDR1 is KGHSH and CDR2 is LQKENI in the germline V gene. Unmatched junction bases numbered 10, after V lost 3 bases and J lost 6 bases. The chain's CDR3 is CASSPRLTGGDDGYTF. CDR3 bases: TGTGCCAGCTCACCGAGGTTGACAGGGGGCGACGATGGCTACACCTTC.

The J gene is TRBJ1-5, the V gene TRBV7-8; D gene ambiguous. The CDR3 runs 14 residues. Germline lookup yields CDR1 SGHVS and CDR2 FQNEAQ. V lost 1 base, J lost 4 bases, and 8 bases lay in between. The CDR3 protein is CASSLGPVNQPQHF. The DNA of the CDR3 is TGTGCCAGCAGCTTAGGGCCCGTAAATCAGCCCCAGCATTTT.

The V call is TRBV18, the J call TRBJ1-2, with 9 bases lining up with TRBD1. Germline loops: CDR1 KGHSH, CDR2 LQKENI. The CDR3 consists of 16 residues. Trimming cost V 0 bases and J 4 bases; bases outside gene matches: 6. CDR3 sequence (DNA): TGTGCCAGCTCACCACCGGATCTGACAGGGGGCTATGGCTACACCTTC. This codes for CASSPPDLTGGYGYTF.

The V call is TRBV4-2, the J call TRBJ1-2; TRBD1 matches 8 bases. Per the germline V gene, CDR1 is LGHNA and CDR2 is YNFKEQ. This CDR3 contains 15 residues. J was trimmed by 4 bases and V by 3 bases; bases with no gene match: 7. CDR3: CASSHPDREGYGYTF. In DNA form, the CDR3 reads TGTGCCAGCAGCCACCCGGACAGGGAGGGCTATGGCTACACCTTC.

The gene calls are TRBV4-2 and TRBJ1-2; possible D gene TRBD1, 6 bases. V was cut by 4 bases and J by 7 bases, with 10 bases left in between. The CDR3 spans 12 residues. CDR1 is LGHNA and CDR2 is YNFKEQ in the germline V gene. The CDR3 here is CASSPRQAGYTF. In DNA form, the CDR3 reads TGTGCCAGCAGCCCAAGACAGGCTGGCTACACCTTC.

This sequence joins TRBV30 and TRBJ1-4; TRBD1 matches 7 bases. This CDR3 is 15 amino acids long. V was pared by 7 bases and J by 0 bases, with 8 bases of the junction left unmatched. The germline CDR1 and CDR2 sequences are GTSNPN and SVGIG (reference sequence). The DNA for the CDR3 is TGTGCCTCTAACTCCGGGACAGCAACTAATGAAAAACTGTTTTTT. As protein: CASNSGTATNEKLFF.

V is TRBV27 and J is TRBJ2-3; perhaps TRBD2 as D (6 bases). V lost 3 bases, J lost 3 bases, and 7 bases lay in between. Germline CDR1 is MNHEY and CDR2 is SMNVEV (reference sequence). The CDR3 covers 13 residues. The CDR3 is CASSLAGTDTQYF. In nucleotides, the CDR3 is TGTGCCAGCAGTTTGGCGGGGACAGATACGCAGTATTTT.

This chain links TRBV6-5 with TRBJ2-7; 10 nucleotides agree with TRBD2. Germline V gene lookup returns CDR1 MNHEY and CDR2 SVGAGI. CDR3 size: 15 residues. The ends lost 3 bases at V and 2 bases at J; junction bases unmatched: 4. For the CDR3, the DNA is TGTGCCAGCAGTTATCGACTAGCGGGCGCCTACGAGCAGTACTTC. Its translation: CASSYRLAGAYEQYF.

This chain links TRBV27 with TRBJ2-1; 11 positions agree with TRBD1. The CDR3 totals 14 residues. V was pared by 1 base and J by 8 bases, with 1 base of the junction left unmatched. Germline loops: CDR1 MNHEY, CDR2 SMNVEV (reference sequence). CDR3 in amino acids: CASSLWDRGYEQFF. The CDR3 DNA reads as TGTGCCAGCAGTTTATGGGACAGGGGGTATGAGCAGTTCTTC.

The chain uses TRBV6-6 and TRBJ1-5, with 9 bases fitting TRBD1. The CDR3 sequence is 15 residues long. Germline trimming cut 5 bases from V and 6 bases from J; bases unmatched to any gene: 8. The germline V gene encodes CDR1 MNHNY and CDR2 SVGAGI (reference sequence). CDR3 in DNA: TGTGCCAGCAGTCGGGACAGGGAAGGAGGTCAGCCCCAGCATTTT. Translated, it gives CASSRDREGGQPQHF.

The chain employs TRBV7-3 and TRBJ2-1; perhaps TRBD2 as D (6 bases). CDR3 size: 15 residues. Per the germline V gene, CDR1 is SGHTA and CDR2 is FQGTGA. Between the trimmed V and J ends, which lost 5 bases and 5 bases, there was a span of 16 bases. The CDR3 DNA follows: TGTGCCAGCAGCCTCGGGGGACCTCGCGACAATGAGCAGTTCTTC. Protein: CASSLGGPRDNEQFF.